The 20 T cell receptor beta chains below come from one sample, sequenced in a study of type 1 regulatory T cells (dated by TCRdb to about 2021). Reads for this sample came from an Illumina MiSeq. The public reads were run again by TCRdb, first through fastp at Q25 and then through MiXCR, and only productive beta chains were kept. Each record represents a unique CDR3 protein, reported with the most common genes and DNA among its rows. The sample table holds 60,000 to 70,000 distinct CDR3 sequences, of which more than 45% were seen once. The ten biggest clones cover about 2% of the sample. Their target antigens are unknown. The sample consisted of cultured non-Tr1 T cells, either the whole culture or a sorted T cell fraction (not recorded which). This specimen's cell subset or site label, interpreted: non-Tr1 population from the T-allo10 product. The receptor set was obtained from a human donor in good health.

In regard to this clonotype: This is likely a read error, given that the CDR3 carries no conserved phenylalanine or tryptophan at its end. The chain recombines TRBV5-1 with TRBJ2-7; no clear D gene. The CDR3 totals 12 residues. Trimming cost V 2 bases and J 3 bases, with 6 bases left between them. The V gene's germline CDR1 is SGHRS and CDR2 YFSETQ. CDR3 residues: CASSFDGYEQYS. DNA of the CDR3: TGCGCCAGCAGCTTCGACGGCTACGAGCAGTACTCC.

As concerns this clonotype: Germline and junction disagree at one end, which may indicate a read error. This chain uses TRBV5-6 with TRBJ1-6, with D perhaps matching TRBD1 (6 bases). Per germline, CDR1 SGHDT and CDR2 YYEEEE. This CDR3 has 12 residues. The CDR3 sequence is CASNRVNPPLHF. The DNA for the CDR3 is TGTGCCAGCAACAGGGTTAATCCACCCCTCCACTTT.

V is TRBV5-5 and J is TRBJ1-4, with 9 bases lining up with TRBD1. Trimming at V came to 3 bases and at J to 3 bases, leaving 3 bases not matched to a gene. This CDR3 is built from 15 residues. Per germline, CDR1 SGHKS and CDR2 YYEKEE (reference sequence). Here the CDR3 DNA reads TGTGCCAGCAGCTCCCGACAGGGGGCTAATGAAAAACTGTTTTTT. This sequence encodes CASSSRQGANEKLFF.

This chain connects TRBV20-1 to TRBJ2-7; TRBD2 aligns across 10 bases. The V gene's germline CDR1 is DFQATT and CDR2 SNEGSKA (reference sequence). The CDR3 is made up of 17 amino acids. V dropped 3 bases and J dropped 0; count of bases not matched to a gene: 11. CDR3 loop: CSASGLAGALSSYEQYF. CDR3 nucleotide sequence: TGCAGTGCTAGTGGTCTAGCGGGGGCCCTGAGCTCCTACGAGCAGTACTTC.

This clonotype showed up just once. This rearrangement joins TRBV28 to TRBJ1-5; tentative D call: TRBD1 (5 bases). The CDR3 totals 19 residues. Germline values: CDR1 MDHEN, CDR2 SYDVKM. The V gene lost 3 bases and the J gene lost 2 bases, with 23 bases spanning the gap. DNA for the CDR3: TGTGCCAGCAGTTTGTCGGGCCGGTGGGGGAACAAGGGCAATCAGCCCCAGCATTTT. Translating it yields CASSLSGRWGNKGNQPQHF.

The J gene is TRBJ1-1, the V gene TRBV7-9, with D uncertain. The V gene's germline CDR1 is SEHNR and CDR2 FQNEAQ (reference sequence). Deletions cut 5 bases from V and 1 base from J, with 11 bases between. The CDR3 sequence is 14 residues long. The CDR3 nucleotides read TGTGCCAGCAGCACTCGGACGGAGAACACTGAAGCTTTCTTT. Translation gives CASSTRTENTEAFF.

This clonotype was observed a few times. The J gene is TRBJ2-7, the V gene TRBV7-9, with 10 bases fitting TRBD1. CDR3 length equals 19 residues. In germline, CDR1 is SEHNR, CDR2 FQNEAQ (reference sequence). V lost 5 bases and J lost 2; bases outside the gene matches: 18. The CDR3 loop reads CASSRGVGQGDSRAYEQYF. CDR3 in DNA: TGTGCCAGCAGCCGCGGTGTCGGACAGGGGGACTCTAGGGCCTACGAGCAGTACTTC.

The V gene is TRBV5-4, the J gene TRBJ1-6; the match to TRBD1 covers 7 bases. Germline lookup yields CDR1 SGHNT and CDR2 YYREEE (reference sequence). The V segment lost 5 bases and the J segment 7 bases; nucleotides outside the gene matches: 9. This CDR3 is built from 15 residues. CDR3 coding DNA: TGTGCCAGCAGTCTAACCGGGACAGTCAATTCACCCCTCCACTTT. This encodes CASSLTGTVNSPLHF.

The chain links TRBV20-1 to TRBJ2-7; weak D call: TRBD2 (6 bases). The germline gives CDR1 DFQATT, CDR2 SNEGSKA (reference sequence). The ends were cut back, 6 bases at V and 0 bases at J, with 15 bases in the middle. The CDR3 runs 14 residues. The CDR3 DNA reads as TGCAGTGCCAACGGGCGGGGTGCCTCCTACGAGCAGTACTTC. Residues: CSANGRGASYEQYF.

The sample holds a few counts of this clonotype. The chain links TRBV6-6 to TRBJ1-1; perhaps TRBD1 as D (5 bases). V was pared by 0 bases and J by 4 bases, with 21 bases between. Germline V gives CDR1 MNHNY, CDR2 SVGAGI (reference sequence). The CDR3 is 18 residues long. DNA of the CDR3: TGTGCCAGCAGTTACTCGATGAGCGGCCCAGGGCGTTCCACTGAAGCTTTCTTT. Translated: CASSYSMSGPGRSTEAFF.

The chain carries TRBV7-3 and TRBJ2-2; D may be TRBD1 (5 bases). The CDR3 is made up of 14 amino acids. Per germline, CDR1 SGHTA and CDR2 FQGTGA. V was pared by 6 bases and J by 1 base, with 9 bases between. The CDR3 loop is CASRDTENTGELFF. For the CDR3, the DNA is TGTGCCAGCAGGGACACGGAGAACACCGGGGAGCTGTTTTTT.

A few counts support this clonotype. CDR3 sequence (DNA): TGCGCCAGCCCGGGACCAACCTACTTGAAACTGACAGATACGCAGTATTTT. Translation: CASPGPTYLKLTDTQYF. V usage is TRBV5-1 and J usage is TRBJ2-3; D assignment may be TRBD1 or TRBD2 (5 bases each). The V end was cut by 7 bases, the J end by 3 bases, with 24 bases between. This CDR3 comprises 17 residues. From germline, CDR1 is SGHRS and CDR2 YFSETQ. Based on the CDR3 plus reference TRBV5-1 and TRBJ2-3, the full variable domain is KAGVTQTPRYLIKTRGQQVTLSCSPISGHRSVSWYQQTPGQGLQFLFEYFSETQRNKGNFPGRFSGRQFSNSRSEMNVSTLELGDSALYLCASPGPTYLKLTDTQYFGPGTRLTVL.

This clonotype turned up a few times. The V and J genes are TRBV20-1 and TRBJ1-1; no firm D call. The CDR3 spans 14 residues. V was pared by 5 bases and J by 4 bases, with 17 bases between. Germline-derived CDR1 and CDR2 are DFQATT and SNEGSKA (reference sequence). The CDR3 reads CSAQSWTDGTEAFF. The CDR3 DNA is TGCAGTGCTCAAAGCTGGACGGATGGCACTGAAGCTTTCTTT.

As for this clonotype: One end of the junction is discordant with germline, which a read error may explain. The CDR3 loop reads CARSSTAGGPDYNEQFF. In DNA form, the CDR3 reads TGTGCCCGCAGTTCTACTGCCGGGGGGCCCGACTACAATGAGCAGTTCTTC. The genes are TRBV6-5 and TRBJ2-1; the D gene is possibly TRBD2 (7 bases). Germline V gene lookup returns CDR1 MNHEY and CDR2 SVGAGI. The CDR3 sequence is 17 residues long.

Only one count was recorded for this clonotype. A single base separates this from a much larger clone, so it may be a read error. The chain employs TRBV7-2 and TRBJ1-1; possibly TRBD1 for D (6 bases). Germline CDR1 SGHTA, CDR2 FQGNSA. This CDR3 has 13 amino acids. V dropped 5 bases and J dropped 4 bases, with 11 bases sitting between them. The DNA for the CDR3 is TGTGCCAGCAGCCTAGAGGGGGGCACTGAAGCTTTCTTT. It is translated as CASSLEGGTEAFF.

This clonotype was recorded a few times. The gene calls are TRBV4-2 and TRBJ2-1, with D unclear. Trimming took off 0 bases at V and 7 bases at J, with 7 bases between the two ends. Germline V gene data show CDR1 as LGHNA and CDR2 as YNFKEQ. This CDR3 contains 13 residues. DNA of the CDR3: TGTGCCAGCAGCCAAGACCCCGGTAATGAGCAGTTCTTC. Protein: CASSQDPGNEQFF.

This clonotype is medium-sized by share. The CDR3 DNA is TGTGCCAGCAGCTTAGGATTCGGGACAATCAATGAGCAGTTCTTC. It encodes CASSLGFGTINEQFF. The chain links TRBV7-9 to TRBJ2-1, with D perhaps matching TRBD1 (6 bases). The CDR3 has 15 residues. Germline CDR1 reads SEHNR; CDR2 reads FQNEAQ (reference sequence). V was pared by 1 base and J by 6 bases, with 13 bases between.

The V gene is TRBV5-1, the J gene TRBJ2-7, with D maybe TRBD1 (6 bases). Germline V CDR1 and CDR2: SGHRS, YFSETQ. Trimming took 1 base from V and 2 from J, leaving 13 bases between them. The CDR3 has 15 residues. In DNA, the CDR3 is TGCGCCAGCAGCTTGTCCTGGGGGCCTACCTACGAGCAGTACTTC. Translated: CASSLSWGPTYEQYF.

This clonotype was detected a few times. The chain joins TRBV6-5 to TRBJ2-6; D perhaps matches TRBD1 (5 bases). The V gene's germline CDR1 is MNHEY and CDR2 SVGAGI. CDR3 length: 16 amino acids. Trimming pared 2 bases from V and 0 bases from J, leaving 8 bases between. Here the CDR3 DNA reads TGTGCCAGCAGTTACACACAGGCCTCTGGGGCCAACGTCCTGACTTTC. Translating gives CASSYTQASGANVLTF.

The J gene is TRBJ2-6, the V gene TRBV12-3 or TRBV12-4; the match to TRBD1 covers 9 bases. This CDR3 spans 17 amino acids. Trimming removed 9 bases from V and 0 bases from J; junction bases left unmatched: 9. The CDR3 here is CASRRTGAHSGANVLTF. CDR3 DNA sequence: TGTGCCAGTAGGAGGACAGGGGCCCACTCTGGGGCCAACGTCCTGACTTTC.